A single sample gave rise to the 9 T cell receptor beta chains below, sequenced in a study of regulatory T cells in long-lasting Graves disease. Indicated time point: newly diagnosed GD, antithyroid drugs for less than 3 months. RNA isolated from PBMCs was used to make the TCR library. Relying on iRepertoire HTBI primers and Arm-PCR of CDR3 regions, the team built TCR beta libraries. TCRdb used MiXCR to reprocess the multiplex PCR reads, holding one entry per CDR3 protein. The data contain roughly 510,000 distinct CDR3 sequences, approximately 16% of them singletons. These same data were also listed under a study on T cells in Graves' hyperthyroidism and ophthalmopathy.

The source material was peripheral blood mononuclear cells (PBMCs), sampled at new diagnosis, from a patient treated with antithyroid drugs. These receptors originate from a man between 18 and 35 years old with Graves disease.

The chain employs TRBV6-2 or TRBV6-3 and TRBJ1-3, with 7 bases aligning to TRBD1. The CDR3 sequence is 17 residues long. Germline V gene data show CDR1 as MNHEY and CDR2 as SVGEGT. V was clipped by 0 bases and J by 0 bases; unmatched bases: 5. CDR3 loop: CASSYSTAGGSGNTIYF. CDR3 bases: TGTGCCAGCAGTTACTCGACAGCAGGGGGCTCTGGAAACACCATATATTTT.

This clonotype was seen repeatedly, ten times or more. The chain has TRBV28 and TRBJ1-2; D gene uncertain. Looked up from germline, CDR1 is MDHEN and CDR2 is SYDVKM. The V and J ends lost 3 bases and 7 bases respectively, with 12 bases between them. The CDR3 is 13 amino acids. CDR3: CASSFPEFGGYTF. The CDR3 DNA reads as TGTGCCAGCAGTTTCCCGGAGTTTGGTGGCTACACCTTC.

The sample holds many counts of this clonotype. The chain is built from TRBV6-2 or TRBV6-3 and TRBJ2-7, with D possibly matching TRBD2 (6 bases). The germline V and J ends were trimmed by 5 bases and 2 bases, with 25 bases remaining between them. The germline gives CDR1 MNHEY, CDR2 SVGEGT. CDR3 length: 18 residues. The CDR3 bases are TGTGCCAGCAGTACCCCGTCAGCGGACGGGAGAGACACCTACGAGCAGTACTTC. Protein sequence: CASSTPSADGRDTYEQYF.

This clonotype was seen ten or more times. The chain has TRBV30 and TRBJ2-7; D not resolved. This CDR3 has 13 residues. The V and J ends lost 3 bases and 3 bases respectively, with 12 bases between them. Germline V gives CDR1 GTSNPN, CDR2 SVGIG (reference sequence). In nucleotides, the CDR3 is TGTGCCTGGAGGGGTAGTAATGGCTACGAGCAGTACTTC. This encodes CAWRGSNGYEQYF.

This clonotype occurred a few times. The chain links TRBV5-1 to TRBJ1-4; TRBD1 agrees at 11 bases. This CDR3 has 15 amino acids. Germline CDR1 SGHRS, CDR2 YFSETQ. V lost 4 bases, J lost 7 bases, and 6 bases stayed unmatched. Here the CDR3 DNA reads TGCGCCAGCAGCCTTACCGGGACAGGGGGTGAAAAACTGTTTTTT. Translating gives CASSLTGTGGEKLFF.

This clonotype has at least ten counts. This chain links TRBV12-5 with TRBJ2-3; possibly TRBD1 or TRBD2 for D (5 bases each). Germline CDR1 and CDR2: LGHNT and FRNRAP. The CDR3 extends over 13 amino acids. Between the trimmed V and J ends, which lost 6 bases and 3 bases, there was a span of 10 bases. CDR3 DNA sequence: TGTGCTAGTGGACTGGGGGTTACAGATACGCAGTATTTT. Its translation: CASGLGVTDTQYF.

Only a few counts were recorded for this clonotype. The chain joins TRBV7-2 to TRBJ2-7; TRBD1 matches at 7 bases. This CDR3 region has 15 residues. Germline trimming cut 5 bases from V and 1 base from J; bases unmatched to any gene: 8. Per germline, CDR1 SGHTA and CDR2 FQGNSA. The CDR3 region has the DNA TGTGCCAGCAGCCTGACCGGGACAGCATCCTACGAGCAGTACTTC. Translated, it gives CASSLTGTASYEQYF.

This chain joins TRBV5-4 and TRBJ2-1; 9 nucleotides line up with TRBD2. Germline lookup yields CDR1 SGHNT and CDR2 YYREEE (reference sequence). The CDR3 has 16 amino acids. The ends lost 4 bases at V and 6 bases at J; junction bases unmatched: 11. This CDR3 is CASSQRPSGIFNEQFF. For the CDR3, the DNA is TGTGCCAGCAGCCAGCGTCCTAGCGGGATCTTCAATGAGCAGTTCTTC.

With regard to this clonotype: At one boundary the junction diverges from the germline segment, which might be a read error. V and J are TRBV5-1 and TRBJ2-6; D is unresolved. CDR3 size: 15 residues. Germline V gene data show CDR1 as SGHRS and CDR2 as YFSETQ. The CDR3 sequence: CASSLLGYGANVLTF. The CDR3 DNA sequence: TGTGCCAGCAGCTTGTTGGGGTATGGGGCCAACGTCCTGACTTTC. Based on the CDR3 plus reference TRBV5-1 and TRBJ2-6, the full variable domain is KAGVTQTPRYLIKTRGQQVTLSCSPISGHRSVSWYQQTPGQGLQFLFEYFSETQRNKGNFPGRFSGRQFSNSRSEMNVSTLELGDSALYLCASSLLGYGANVLTFGAGSRLTVL.